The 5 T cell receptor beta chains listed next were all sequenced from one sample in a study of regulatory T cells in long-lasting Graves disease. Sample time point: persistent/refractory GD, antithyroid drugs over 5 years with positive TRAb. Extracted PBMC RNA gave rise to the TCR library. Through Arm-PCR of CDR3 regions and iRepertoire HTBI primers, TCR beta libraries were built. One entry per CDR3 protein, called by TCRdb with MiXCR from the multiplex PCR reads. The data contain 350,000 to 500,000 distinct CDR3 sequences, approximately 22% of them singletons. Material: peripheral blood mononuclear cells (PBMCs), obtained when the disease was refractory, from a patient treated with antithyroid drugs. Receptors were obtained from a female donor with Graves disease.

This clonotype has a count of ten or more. CDR3 amino acids: CSATKTSGRIETQYF. CDR3 in DNA: TGCAGTGCTACCAAGACTAGCGGGAGGATTGAGACCCAGTACTTC. The rearrangement joins TRBV20-1 to TRBJ2-5; 13 positions match TRBD2. The trim removed 4 bases at V and 5 bases at J, leaving 7 bases unmatched. The CDR3 runs 15 residues. From germline, CDR1 is DFQATT and CDR2 SNEGSKA (reference sequence).

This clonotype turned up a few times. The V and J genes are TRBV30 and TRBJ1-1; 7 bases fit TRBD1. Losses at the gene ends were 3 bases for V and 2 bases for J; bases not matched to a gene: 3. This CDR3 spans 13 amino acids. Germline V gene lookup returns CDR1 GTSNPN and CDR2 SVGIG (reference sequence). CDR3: CAWRRQGNTEAFF. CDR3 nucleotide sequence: TGTGCCTGGAGACGACAGGGTAACACTGAAGCTTTCTTT.

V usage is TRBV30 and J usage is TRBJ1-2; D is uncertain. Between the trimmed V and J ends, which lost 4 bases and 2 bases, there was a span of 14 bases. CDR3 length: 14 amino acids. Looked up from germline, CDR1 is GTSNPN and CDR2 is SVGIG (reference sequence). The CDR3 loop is CAWTKPDGNYGYTF. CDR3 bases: TGTGCCTGGACCAAACCAGACGGAAACTATGGCTACACCTTC.

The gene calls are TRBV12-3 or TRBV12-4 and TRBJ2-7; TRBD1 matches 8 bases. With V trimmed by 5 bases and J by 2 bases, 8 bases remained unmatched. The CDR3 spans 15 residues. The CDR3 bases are TGTGCCAGCAGTGAATTCAGGGGGCGCCCCTACGAGCAGTACTTC. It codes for CASSEFRGRPYEQYF.

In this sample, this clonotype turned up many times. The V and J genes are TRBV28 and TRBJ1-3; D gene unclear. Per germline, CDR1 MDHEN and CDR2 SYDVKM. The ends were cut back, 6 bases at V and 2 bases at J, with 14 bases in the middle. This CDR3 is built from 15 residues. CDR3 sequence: CASSLDHLAGNTIYF. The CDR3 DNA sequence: TGTGCCAGCAGCCTGGACCATCTGGCTGGAAACACCATATATTTT.